This T cell receptor beta chain originates from a study of blood T cells in healthy people across ages. The V gene lost 0 bases and the J gene lost 11 bases, with 7 bases spanning the gap. The CDR3 extends over 12 amino acids. Looked up from germline, CDR1 is MNHEY and CDR2 is SVGEGT. Concerning this clonotype itself: No antigen is known for it.

Broader study findings: Roughly linearly, TCR beta diversity per million T cells fell as age increased. Because donor CMV status was unknown, expanded clonotype changes were possibly confounded.

A second PCR, run for roughly 7 to 12 cycles, used a sample-barcoded 5' primer plus a J-beta primer mix. TCRdb ran MiXCR on the 5' RACE reads and lists one entry per CDR3 protein. This sample yields about 1.5 million distinct CDR3 sequences, of which about 45% are seen a single time; more than 4% belongs to the top ten. Donors were healthy Caucasian individuals from Russia aged about 6 to 90. The receptor comes from a woman aged 18-29 years in good health. V usage is TRBV6-2 or TRBV6-3 and J usage is TRBJ1-4; D not resolved. The material sequenced was blood. CDR3: CASSYSLQKLFF. In DNA, the CDR3 is TGTGCCAGCAGTTACTCGCTTCAGAAACTGTTTTTT.